This TCR beta chain came from a study of T cells in women clearing cervical HPV infection listed by TCRdb under 2018. In the study overall: The cases were 25 to 30 women with histologically confirmed HPV16-related CIN3 or worse, and 2 of those women had invasive cancers. Blood from cases was collected at the visit at which the lesion was first identified, whereas blood from controls was collected once infection was no longer detected. Because only a few women had HLA typing data, the possibility that HLA type acted as a confounder could not be ruled out. Among cases, blood sampling came a median of 149 days after lesion detection, with an interquartile range of roughly 85 to 220 days. Nested within Costa Rica's Guanacaste HPV Natural History Study, an exploratory proof-of-principle case-control study compared TCR repertoires across cervical HPV16 outcomes. Controls were 25 or so women whose single incident HPV16 infection cleared within 12 months without precancer or cancer developing. The parent cohort enrolled 8,500 to 13,000 women aged 18 or older in Guanacaste, Costa Rica, during about 1993 to 1994 and followed them for approximately 7 years. Quality controls consisted of five blinded duplicates per group, for a total of 60 or so samples made up of around 50 participants and ten or so replicates. Cases had a median age of about 34 years and controls had a median age of around 40, with no significant differences in baseline characteristics. Cases and controls were matched on age within five years and on year of sample collection. General conclusions and limits of the study: Random forest classifiers combining richness and V gene abundances distinguished cases from controls with an estimated AUC of more than 0.75. TCR repertoire richness was significantly higher in CIN3+ cases than in controls across sequencing depths, while evenness did not differ. Because of the cross-sectional design, the study could not determine whether the associations came before infection or resulted from infection, and neither effector/memory subsets nor HPV-specific T cells were isolated. Cases had lower TRBV6-7 relative abundance than controls (0.11% versus 0.16%; Bonferroni P = 0.0008). T-cell numbers per sample were unknown, so richness differences could reflect varying T-cell content rather than repertoire biology.

Every participant had a single incident cervical HPV16 infection, and prevalent HPV16 infections were excluded. Cervical HPV DNA was detected by MY09/MY11 PCR, and genotyping was performed by dot-blot hybridization. Approximately 15 mL of heparinized blood were centrifuged, and the buffy coat was aliquoted, frozen at -30°C, then stored at -80°C. Genomic DNA was extracted from buffy coat specimens using QIAGEN kits. V trim: 5 bases; J trim: 5 bases; unmatched bases: 15. CDR1 and CDR2 (MDHEN, SYDVKM) derive from the germline V gene. Spanning cysteine to phenylalanine, the CDR3 consists of 17 amino acids. Part of the CDR3 DNA is given, 42 bases translated from base 1. Using the immunoSEQ assay, multiplex PCR amplified TCR beta CDR3 regions from an average of about 1.1 ug of genomic DNA per sample. The assay corrected primer bias using a complete synthetic TCR repertoire to establish an amplification baseline. The amplicons were sequenced on the Illumina platform. The source study handled its data this way. Sequence errors were corrected by clustering with frequency ratios and a modified nearest-neighbor algorithm, and the sequences were then analyzed in the immunoSEQ Analyzer using IMGT gene definitions. TCR richness and evenness were averaged over 20 rarefaction repeats at each rarefaction depth, excluding samples with fewer sequences than the depth. Relative abundances of V, D and J genes were compared between groups using Wilcoxon rank sum tests, with FDR correction applied. An intraclass correlation of about 96% for TCR richness and an average of roughly 76% across 65 to 80 gene segments were obtained from the blinded duplicates. Not all clones reach the TCRdb copy of this immuneACCESS table, which keeps in-frame sequences only. Checked studies attribute under half of the gap to unresolved V genes and leave the rest unexplained. The V and J calls and clone size come from that table; D and trimming were worked out from the DNA. The table for this sample shows tens of thousands of clones. The ten largest make up over 6.5% of the sample.

To note about this clone: No antigen is known for it. Read coverage stops 3 residues before the CDR3 terminus; the germline J gene supplies the remainder.

The material sequenced was blood buffy coat. The sequence links TRBV28 to TRBJ1-3; the junction holds 7 bases that match TRBD1. The sequence derives from a woman between 18 and 69 years old with a cervical HPV16 infection that either progressed to CIN3+ or cleared (not recorded which). The CDR3 is CASSTYIRQGVRNTIYF. The CDR3 bases that were read are TGTGCCAGCAGTACCTATATCAGACAGGGAGTAAGAAACACC.